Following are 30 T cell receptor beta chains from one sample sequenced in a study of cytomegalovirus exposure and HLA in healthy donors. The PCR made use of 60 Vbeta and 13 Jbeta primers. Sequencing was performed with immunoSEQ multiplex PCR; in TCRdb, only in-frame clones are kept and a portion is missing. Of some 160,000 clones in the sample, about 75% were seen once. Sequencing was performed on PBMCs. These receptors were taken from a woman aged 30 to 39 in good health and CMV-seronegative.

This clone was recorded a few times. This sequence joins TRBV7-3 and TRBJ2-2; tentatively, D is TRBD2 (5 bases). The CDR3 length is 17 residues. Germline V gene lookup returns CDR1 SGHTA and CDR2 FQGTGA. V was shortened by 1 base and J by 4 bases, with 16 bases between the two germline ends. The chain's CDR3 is CASSLIRSSRGTGELFF. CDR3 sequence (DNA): TGTGCCAGCAGCTTAATCAGGTCCTCTCGGGGCACCGGGGAGCTGTTTTTT.

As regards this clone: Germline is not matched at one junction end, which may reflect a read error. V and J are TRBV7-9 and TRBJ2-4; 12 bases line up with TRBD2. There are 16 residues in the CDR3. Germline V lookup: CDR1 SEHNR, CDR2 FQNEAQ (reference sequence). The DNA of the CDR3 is TGTTCCAGCAGCCCCACTAGCGGGGGGGCCAAAAACATTCAGTACTTC. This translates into CSSSPTSGGAKNIQYF.

CDR3 bases: TGTGCCAGTAGTCAAGACCAGGGGAACACTGAAGCTTTCTTT. This gives the protein CASSQDQGNTEAFF. The V gene is TRBV19, the J gene TRBJ1-1, with D perhaps TRBD1 (5 bases). This CDR3 has 14 residues. V was shortened by 5 bases and J by 1 base, with 11 bases between the two germline ends. The germline CDR1 and CDR2 sequences are LNHDA and SQIVND (reference sequence).

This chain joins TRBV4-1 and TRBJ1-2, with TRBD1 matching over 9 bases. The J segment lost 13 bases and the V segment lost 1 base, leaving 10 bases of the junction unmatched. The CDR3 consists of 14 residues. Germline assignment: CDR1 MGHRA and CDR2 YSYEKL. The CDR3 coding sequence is TGCGCCAGCAGCCAAGTCCGGGACAGGGATGGTTGCACCTTC. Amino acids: CASSQVRDRDGCTF.

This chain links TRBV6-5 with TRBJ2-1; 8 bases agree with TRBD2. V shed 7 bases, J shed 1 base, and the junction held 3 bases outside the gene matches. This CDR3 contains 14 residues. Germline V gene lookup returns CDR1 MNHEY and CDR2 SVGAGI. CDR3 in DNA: TGTGCCAGCATCGGGGGGGGATCCTACAATGAGCAGTTCTTC. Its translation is CASIGGGSYNEQFF.

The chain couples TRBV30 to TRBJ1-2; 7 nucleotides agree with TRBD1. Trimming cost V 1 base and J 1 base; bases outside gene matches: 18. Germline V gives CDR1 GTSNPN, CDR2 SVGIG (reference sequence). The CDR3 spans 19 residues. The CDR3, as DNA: TGTGCCTGGAGTGACCTTATCCGGGACAGAGGATATTTTAACTATGGCTACACCTTC. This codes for CAWSDLIRDRGYFNYGYTF.

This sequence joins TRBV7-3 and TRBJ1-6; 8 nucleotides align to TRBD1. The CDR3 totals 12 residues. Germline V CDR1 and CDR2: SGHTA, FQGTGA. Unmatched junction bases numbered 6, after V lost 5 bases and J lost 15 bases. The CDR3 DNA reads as TGTGCCAGCAGCATCGGACAGGGCGACCTCCACTTT. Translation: CASSIGQGDLHF.

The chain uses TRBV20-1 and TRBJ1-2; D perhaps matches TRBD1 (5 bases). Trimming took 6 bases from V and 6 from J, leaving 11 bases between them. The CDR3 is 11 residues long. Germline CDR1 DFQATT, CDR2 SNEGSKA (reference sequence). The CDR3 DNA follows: TGCAGTGCGAGACGGGGGAATGGCTACACCTTC. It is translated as CSARRGNGYTF.

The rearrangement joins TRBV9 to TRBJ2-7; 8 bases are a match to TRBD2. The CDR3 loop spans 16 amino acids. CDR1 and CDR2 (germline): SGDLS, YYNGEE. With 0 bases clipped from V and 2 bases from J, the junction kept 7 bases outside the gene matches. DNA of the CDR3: TGTGCCAGCAGCGTAGGTAGCGGGGCTATGACCTACGAGCAGTACTTC. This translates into CASSVGSGAMTYEQYF. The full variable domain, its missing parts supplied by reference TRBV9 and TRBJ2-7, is DSGVTQTPKHLITATGQRVTLRCSPRSGDLSVYWYQQSLDQGLQFLIQYYNGEERAKGNILERFSAQQFPDLHSELNLSSLELGDSALYFCASSVGSGAMTYEQYFGPGTRLTVT.

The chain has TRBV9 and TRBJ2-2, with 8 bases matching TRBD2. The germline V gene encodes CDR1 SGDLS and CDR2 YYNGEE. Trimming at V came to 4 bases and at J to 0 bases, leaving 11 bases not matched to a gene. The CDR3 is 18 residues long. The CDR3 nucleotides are TGTGCCAGCAGCCCCGACGGGGGGGGCCACTCGAACACCGGGGAGCTGTTTTTT. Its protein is CASSPDGGGHSNTGELFF.

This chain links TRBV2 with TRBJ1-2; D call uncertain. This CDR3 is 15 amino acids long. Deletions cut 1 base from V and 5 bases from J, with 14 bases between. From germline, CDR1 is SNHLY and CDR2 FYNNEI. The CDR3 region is CASSEDARGGYGYTF. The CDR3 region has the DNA TGTGCCAGCAGTGAAGATGCCCGGGGTGGGTATGGCTACACCTTC.

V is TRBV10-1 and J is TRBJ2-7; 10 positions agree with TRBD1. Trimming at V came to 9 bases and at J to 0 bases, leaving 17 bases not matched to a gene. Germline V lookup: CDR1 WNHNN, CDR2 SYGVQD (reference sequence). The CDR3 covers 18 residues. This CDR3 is CARADGRTGGIPSYEQYF. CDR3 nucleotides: TGCGCCAGGGCGGACGGAAGGACAGGGGGGATTCCCTCCTACGAGCAGTACTTC.

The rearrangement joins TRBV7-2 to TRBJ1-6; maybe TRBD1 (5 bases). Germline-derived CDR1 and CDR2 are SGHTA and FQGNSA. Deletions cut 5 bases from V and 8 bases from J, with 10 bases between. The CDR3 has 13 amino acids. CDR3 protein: CASSRVRDSPLHF. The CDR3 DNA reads TGTGCCAGCAGCCGCGTCAGGGATTCACCCCTCCACTTT.

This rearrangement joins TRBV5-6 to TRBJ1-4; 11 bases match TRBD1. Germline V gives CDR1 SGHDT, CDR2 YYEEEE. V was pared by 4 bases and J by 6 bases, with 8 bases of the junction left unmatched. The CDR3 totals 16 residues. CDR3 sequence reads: CASSPSGTGGDEKLFF. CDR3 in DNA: TGTGCCAGCAGCCCGTCCGGGACAGGGGGTGATGAAAAACTGTTTTTT.

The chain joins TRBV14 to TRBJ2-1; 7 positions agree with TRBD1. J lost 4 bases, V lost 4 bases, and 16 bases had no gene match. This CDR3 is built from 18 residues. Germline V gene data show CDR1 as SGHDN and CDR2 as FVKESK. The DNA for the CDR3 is TGTGCCAGCAGCCCTCCCAGCTTTACAGGGGTAGGGTACAATGAGCAGTTCTTC. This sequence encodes CASSPPSFTGVGYNEQFF.

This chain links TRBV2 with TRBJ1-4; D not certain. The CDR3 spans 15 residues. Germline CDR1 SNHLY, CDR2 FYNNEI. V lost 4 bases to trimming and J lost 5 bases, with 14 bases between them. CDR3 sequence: CASSGAEAFNEKLFF. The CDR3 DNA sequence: TGTGCCAGCAGTGGGGCGGAGGCCTTCAATGAAAAACTGTTTTTT.

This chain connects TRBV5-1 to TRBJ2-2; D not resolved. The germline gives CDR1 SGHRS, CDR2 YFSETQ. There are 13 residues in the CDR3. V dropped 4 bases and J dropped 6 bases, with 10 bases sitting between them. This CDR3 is CASSVRQSGELFF. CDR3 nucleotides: TGCGCCAGCAGCGTACGACAATCCGGGGAGCTGTTTTTT.

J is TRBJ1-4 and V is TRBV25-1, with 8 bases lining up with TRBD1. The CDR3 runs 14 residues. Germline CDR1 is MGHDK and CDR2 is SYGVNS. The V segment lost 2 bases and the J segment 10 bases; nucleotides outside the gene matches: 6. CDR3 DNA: TGTGCCAGCAGTGAAGTAGGACAGGGCGGAAAACTGTTTTTT. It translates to CASSEVGQGGKLFF.

CDR3: CASSTRDRVSNQPQHF. The CDR3 DNA is TGTGCCAGCAGCACCCGGGACAGGGTGAGCAATCAGCCCCAGCATTTT. This chain joins TRBV21-1 and TRBJ1-5; the DNA was not compared with TRBD1, the D call given in the table. TRBV21-1 is annotated as a pseudogene. The CDR3 consists of 16 residues.

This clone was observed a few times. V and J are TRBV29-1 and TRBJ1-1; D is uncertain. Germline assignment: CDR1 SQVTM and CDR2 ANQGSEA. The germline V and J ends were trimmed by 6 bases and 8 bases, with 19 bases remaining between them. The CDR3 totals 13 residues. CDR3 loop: CSVAGPPLAEAFF. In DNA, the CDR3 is TGCAGCGTCGCCGGGCCTCCGTTAGCGGAAGCTTTCTTT.

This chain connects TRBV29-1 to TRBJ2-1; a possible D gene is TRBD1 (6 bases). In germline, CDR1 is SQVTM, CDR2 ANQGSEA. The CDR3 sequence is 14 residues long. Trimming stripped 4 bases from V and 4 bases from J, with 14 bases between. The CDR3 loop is CSVVGGALYNEQFF. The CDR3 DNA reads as TGCAGCGTTGTAGGGGGTGCATTATACAATGAGCAGTTCTTC.

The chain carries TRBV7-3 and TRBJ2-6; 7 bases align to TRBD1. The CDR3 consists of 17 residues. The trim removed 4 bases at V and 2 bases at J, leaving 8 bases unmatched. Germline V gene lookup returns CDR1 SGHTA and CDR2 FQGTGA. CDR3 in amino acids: CASSSQTGRAGANVLTF. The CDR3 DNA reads TGTGCCAGCAGCTCCCAGACAGGGAGAGCTGGGGCCAACGTCCTGACTTTC.

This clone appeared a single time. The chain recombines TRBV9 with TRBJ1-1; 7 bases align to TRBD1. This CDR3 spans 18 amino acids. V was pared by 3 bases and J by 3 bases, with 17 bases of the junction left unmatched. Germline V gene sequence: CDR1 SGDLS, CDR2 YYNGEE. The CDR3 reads CASSAPPSYGQVHTEAFF. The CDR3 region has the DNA TGTGCCAGCAGCGCGCCTCCATCTTATGGACAGGTACACACTGAAGCTTTCTTT.

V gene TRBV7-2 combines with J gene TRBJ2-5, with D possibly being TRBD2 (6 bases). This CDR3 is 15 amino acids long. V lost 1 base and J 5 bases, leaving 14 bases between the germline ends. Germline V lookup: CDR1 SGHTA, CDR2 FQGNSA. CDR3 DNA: TGTGCCAGCAGCTTAGGGGGGGTGGGGAGCGAGACCCAGTACTTC. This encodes CASSLGGVGSETQYF.

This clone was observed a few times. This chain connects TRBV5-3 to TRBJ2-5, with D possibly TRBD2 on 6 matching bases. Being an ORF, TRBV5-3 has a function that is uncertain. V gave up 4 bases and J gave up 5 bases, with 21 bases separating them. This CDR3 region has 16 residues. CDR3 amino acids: CARSIMEGRPGETQYF. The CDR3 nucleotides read TGTGCCAGAAGCATAATGGAGGGCAGACCCGGGGAGACCCAGTACTTC.

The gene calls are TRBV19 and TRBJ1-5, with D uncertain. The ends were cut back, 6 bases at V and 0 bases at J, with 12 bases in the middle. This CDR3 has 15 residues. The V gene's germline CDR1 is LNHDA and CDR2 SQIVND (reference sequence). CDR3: CASSTEGLSNQPQHF. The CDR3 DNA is TGTGCCAGTAGCACGGAGGGCCTTAGCAATCAGCCCCAGCATTTT.

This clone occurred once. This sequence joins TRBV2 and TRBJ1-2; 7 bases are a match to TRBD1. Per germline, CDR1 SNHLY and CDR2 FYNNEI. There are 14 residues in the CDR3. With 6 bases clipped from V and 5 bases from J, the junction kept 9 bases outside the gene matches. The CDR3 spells CASRKTGELYGYTF. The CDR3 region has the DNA TGTGCCAGCAGGAAAACAGGGGAGCTATATGGCTACACCTTC. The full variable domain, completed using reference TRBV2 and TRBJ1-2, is EPEVTQTPSHQVTQMGQEVILRCVPISNHLYFYWYRQILGQKVEFLVSFYNNEISEKSEIFDDQFSVERPDGSNFTLKIRSTKLEDSAMYFCASRKTGELYGYTFGSGTRLTVV.

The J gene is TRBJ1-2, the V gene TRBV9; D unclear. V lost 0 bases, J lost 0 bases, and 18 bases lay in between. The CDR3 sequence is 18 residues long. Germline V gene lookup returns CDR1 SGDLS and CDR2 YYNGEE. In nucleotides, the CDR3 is TGTGCCAGCAGCGTAGTGGATGAAGGACTATTAGCTAACTATGGCTACACCTTC. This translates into CASSVVDEGLLANYGYTF.

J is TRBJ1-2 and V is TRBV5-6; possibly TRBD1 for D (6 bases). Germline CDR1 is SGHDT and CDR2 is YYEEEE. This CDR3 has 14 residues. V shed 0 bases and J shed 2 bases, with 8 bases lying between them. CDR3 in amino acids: CASSLGGQNYGYTF. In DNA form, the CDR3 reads TGTGCCAGCAGCTTGGGAGGACAGAACTATGGCTACACCTTC.

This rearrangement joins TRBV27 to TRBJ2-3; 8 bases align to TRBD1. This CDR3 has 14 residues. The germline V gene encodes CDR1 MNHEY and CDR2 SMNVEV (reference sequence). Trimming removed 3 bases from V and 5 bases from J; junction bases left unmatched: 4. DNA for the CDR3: TGTGCCAGCAGTTTGGACAGGGATATAGATACGCAGTATTTT. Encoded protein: CASSLDRDIDTQYF.